These T cell receptor beta chains were read from a single sample in a study of neoadjuvant nivolumab and ipilimumab in lung cancer. Profiling relied on immunoSEQ multiplex PCR, and the TCRdb table lists in-frame clones only, not all of them. The table has approximately 30,000 clones, 75% to 90% seen once. Sequencing used tumor tissue, obtained after neoadjuvant nivolumab, alone or with ipilimumab, at or shortly before surgery. Every receptor here comes from an adult with non-small cell lung cancer. Both conserved end residues are trimmed from each CDR3. Size is omitted from some rows. Given values are once, few, many or a class for expanded clones.

TRBJ1-3 | TRBV7-8 | . | ASSLGQGGNTIY
TRBJ1-1 | TRBV5-1 | . | ASSPLTGEGTEAF
TRBJ2-5 | TRBV7-2 | . | ASSLGDTLQETQY
TRBJ1-2 | TRBV14 | . | ASSQGVPTENYGYT
TRBJ2-1 | TRBV2 | . | ASRGQGFNNEQF
TRBJ2-2 | TRBV11-3 | . | ASGLGNTGELF
TRBJ2-1 | TRBV19 | . | ASSSSGNYNEQF
TRBJ1-2 | TRBV7-9 | . | ASSSPFLGDYGYT
TRBJ2-3 | TRBV6-4 | . | ASSNGLASTDTQY
TRBJ2-7 | TRBV11-2 | . | ASSADRGYEQY
TRBJ2-6 | TRBV5-1 | . | ASSSGRTSSGANVLT
TRBJ1-1 | TRBV5-5 | . | ASSLGRDTEAF
TRBJ2-5 | TRBV5-1 | . | ASSLAGTRRTQY
TRBJ2-5 | TRBV18 | . | ASSPQETQY
TRBJ1-3 | TRBV18 | . | ASSPPVQVTNTIY
TRBJ2-7 | TRBV5-4 | . | ASSFTGIGVSYEQY
TRBJ2-3 | TRBV6-4 | . | ASSSGSSTDTQY
TRBJ2-2 | TRBV5-1 | few | ASSLAPTAANTGELF
TRBJ2-5 | TRBV5-1 | . | ASSLGQGGETQY
TRBJ1-5 | TRBV6-5 | . | ASSRDTNSNQPQH
TRBJ1-5 | TRBV7-9 | . | ASSPLSNQPQH
TRBJ1-1 | TRBV9 | . | ASSRGGGMGTEAF
TRBJ2-7 | TRBV6-5 | . | ASSYGTSGSYEQY
TRBJ2-3 | TRBV29-1 | . | SVEPRQGAVDTQY
TRBJ2-7 | TRBV7-9 | . | ASSTGQYFYEQY
TRBJ2-2 | TRBV9 | . | ASSVDGNTGELF
TRBJ2-2 | TRBV27 | . | ASSARPNTGELF
TRBJ2-3 | TRBV9 | few | ASSVEGRVDDTQY
TRBJ2-3 | TRBV9 | . | ASSGVDTQY
TRBJ1-2 | TRBV5-6 | . | ASSLVPGFSYGYT
TRBJ1-2 | TRBV7-9 | . | ASSKDSNYGYT
TRBJ2-5 | TRBV6-5 | . | ASSQGETQY
TRBJ1-2 | TRBV5-6 | . | ASNQPGPLERGYT